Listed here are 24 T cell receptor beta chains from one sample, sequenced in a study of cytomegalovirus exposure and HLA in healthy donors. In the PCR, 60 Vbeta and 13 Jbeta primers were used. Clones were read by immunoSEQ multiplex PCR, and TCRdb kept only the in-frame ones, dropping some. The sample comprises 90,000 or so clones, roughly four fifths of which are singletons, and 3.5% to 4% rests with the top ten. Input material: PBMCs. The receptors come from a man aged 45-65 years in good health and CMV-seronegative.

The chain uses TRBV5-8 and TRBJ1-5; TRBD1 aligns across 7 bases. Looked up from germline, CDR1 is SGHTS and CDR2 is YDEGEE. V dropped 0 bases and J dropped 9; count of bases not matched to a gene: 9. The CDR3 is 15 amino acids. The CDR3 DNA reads TGTGCCAGCAGCTTGGAGGGGGCAGCTCAAGGGCCCCAGCATTTT. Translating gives CASSLEGAAQGPQHF.

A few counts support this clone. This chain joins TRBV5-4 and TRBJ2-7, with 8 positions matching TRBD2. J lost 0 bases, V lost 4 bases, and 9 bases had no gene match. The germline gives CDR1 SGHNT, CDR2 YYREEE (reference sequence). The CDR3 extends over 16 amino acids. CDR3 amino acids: CASSVGGGQGSYEQYF. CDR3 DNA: TGTGCCAGCAGCGTGGGCGGGGGGCAGGGCTCCTACGAGCAGTACTTC.

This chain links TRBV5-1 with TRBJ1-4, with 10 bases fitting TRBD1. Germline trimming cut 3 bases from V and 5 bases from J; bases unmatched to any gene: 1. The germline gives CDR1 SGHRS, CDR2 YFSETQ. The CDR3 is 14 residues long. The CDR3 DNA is TGCGCCAGCAGCTCGGGACAGGGGAATGAAAAACTGTTTTTT. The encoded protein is CASSSGQGNEKLFF.

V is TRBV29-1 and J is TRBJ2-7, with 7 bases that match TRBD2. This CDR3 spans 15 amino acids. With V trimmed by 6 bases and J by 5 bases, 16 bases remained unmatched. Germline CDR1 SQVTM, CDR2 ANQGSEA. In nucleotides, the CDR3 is TGCAGCGTCTACAACTCTGGGAGGGACCCTAACGAGCAGTACTTC. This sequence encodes CSVYNSGRDPNEQYF.

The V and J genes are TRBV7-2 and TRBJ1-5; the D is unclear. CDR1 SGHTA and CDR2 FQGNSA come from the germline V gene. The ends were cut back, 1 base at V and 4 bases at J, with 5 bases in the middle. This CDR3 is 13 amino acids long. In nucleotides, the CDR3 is TGTGCCAGCAGCTTAGACAGAAATCAGCCCCAGCATTTT. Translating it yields CASSLDRNQPQHF.

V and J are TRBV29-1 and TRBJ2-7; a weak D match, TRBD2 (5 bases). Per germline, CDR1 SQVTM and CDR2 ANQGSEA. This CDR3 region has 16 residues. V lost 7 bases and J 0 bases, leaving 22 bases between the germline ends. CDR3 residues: CSGRLPRRRASYEQYF. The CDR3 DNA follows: TGCAGCGGGCGACTGCCCAGGAGGCGGGCCTCCTACGAGCAGTACTTC.

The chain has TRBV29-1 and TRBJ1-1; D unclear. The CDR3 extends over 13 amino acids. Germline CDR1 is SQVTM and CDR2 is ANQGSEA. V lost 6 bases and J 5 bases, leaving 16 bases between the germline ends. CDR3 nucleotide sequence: TGCAGCGTCCCCGGTCTCCGGCGGACTGAAGCTTTCTTT. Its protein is CSVPGLRRTEAFF.

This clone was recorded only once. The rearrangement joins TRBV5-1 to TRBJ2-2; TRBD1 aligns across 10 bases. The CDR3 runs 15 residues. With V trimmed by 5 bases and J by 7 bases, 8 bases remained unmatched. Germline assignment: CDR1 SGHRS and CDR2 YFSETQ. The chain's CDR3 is CASRPTGGQGGELFF. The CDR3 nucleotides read TGCGCCAGCAGGCCGACAGGGGGCCAGGGCGGGGAGCTGTTTTTT. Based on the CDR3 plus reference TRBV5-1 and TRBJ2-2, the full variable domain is KAGVTQTPRYLIKTRGQQVTLSCSPISGHRSVSWYQQTPGQGLQFLFEYFSETQRNKGNFPGRFSGRQFSNSRSEMNVSTLELGDSALYLCASRPTGGQGGELFFGEGSRLTVL.

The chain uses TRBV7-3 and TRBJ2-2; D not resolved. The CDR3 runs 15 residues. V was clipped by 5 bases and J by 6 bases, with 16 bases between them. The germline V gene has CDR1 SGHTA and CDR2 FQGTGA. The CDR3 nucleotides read TGTGCCAGCAGCCCGCCTGGAAGGAGTTCCGGGGAGCTGTTTTTT. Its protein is CASSPPGRSSGELFF.

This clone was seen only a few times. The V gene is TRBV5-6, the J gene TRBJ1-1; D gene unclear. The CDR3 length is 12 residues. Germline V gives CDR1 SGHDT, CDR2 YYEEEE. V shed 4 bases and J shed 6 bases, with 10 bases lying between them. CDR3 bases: TGTGCCAGCAGCCAGTCGGAGGCTGAAGCTTTCTTT. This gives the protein CASSQSEAEAFF.

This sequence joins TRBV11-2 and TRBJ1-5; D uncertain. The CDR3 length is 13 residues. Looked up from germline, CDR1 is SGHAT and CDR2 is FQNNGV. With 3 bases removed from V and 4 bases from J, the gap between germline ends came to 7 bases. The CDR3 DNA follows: TGTGCCAGCAGCTTGCAGTTAAATCAGCCCCAGCATTTT. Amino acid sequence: CASSLQLNQPQHF.

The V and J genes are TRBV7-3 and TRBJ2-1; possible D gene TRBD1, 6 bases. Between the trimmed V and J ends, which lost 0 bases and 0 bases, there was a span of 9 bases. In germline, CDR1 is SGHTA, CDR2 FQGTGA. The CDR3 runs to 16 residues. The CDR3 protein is CASSLTPGVSYNEQFF. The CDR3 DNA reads TGTGCCAGCAGCTTAACCCCAGGGGTCTCCTACAATGAGCAGTTCTTC.

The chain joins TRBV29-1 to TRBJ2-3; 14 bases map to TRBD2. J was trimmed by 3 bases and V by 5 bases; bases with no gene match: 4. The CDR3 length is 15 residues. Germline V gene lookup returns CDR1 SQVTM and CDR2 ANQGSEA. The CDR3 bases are TGCAGCGTTAGCGGGACTAGCGGGAGTACAGATACGCAGTATTTT. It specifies CSVSGTSGSTDTQYF.

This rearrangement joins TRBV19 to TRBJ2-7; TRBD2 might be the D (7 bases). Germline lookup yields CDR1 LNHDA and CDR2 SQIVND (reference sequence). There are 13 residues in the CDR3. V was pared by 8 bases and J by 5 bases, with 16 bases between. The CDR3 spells CASSKGGSNEQYF. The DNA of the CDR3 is TGTGCCAGTTCGAAGGGGGGGAGTAACGAGCAGTACTTC.

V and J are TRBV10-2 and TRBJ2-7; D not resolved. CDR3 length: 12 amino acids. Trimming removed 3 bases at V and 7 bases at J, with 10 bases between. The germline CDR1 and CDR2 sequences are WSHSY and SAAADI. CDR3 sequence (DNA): TGCGCCAGCAGTGAAATAGTCGGGGAGCAGTACTTC. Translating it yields CASSEIVGEQYF.

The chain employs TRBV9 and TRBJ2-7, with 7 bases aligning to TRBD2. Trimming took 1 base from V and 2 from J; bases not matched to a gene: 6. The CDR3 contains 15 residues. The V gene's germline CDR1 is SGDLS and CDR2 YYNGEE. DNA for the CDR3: TGTGCCAGCAGCGTATATGTGGGAGGGCCCTACGAGCAGTACTTC. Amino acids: CASSVYVGGPYEQYF.

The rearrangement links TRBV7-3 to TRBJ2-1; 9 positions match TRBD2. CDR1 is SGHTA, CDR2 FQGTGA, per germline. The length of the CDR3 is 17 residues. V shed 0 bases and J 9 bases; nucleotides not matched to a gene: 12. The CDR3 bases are TGTGCCAGCAGCTTAACGCCTAGCGGGACACTCATAGGTGAGCAGTTCTTC. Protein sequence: CASSLTPSGTLIGEQFF.

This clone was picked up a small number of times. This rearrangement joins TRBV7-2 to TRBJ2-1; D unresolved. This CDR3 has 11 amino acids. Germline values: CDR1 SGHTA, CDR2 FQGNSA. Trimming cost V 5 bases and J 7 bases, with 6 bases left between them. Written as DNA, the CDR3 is TGTGCCAGCAGCGAGAATAATGAGCAGTTCTTC. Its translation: CASSENNEQFF.

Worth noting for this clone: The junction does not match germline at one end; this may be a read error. Here the CDR3 reads CASSEWASEQYF. The CDR3 coding sequence is TGCGCCAGCAGCGAGTGGGCAAGCGAGCAGTACTTC. The chain uses TRBV10-2 and TRBJ2-7; D is unclear. CDR3 length: 12 amino acids. CDR1 WSHSY and CDR2 SAAADI come from the germline V gene.

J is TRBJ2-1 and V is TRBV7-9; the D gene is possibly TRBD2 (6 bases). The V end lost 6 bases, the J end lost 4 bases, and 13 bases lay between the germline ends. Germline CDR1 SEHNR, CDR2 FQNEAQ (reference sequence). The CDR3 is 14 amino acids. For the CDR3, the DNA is TGTGCCAGCAGTTTCGGCGGGGATTACAATGAGCAGTTCTTC. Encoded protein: CASSFGGDYNEQFF.

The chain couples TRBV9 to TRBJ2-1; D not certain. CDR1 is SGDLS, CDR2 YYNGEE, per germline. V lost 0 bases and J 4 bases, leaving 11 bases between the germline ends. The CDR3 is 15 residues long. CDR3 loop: CASSVDSRPYNEQFF. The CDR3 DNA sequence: TGTGCCAGCAGCGTAGACTCCCGCCCTTACAATGAGCAGTTCTTC.

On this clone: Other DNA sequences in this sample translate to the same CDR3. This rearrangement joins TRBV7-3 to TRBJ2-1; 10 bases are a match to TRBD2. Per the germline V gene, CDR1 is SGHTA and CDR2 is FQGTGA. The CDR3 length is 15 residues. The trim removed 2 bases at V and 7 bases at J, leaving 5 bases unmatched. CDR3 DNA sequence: TGTGCCAGCAGCTTACGGCTAGCGGGAGAGAATGAGCAGTTCTTC. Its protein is CASSLRLAGENEQFF.

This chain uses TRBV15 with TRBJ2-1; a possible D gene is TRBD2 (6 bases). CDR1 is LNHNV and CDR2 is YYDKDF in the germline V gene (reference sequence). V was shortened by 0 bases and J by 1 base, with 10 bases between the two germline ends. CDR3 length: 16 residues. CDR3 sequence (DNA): TGTGCCACCAGCAGAGACCCCGGGGGTTCCTACAATGAGCAGTTCTTC. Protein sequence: CATSRDPGGSYNEQFF.

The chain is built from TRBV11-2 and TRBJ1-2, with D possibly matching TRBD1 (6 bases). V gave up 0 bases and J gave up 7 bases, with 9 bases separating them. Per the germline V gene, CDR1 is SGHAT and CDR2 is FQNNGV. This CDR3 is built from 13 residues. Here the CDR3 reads CASSLDYRAGYTF. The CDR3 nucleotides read TGTGCCAGCAGCTTAGATTACAGGGCTGGCTACACCTTC.